At least ten counts were recorded for the clone carrying this TCR beta chain. As yet, its antigen is unknown. This library used roughly 400 ng RNA and molecular barcoded adaptors spanning alpha/delta and beta/gamma chains. TCRdb reanalysed the reads using MiXCR and keeps one entry per CDR3 protein. The data contain fewer than 30,000 distinct CDR3 sequences, roughly 23% of them singletons. The record originates from a study of read filtering for tumor transcriptome and immune sequencing. In the study overall: Mean patient age was approximately 71 years, range roughly 45 to 80; around 17 male, some 14 female. About 8 patients were R-ISS I, 16 were R-ISS II, 6 or 7 were R-ISS III.

Study observations and caveats: Sorted CD138-negative bone marrow cells were not purified T cells. Without single-read clonotypes, shared clonotype proportions correlated more between IR-seq and RNA-seq.

Trimming took off 3 bases at V and 0 bases at J, with 8 bases between the two ends. CDR1 and CDR2 from the germline V gene are SGHAT and FQNNGV. The CDR3 totals 14 residues. Sequencing used a population of CD138-negative cells sorted from bone marrow. The V and J genes are TRBV11-2 and TRBJ1-1, with D hard to call. The sequence came from a donor aged 40 or older with multiple myeloma. The CDR3 sequence is CASSFTSMNTEAFF. The CDR3 bases are TGTGCCAGCAGCTTTACCTCTATGAACACTGAAGCTTTCTTT.